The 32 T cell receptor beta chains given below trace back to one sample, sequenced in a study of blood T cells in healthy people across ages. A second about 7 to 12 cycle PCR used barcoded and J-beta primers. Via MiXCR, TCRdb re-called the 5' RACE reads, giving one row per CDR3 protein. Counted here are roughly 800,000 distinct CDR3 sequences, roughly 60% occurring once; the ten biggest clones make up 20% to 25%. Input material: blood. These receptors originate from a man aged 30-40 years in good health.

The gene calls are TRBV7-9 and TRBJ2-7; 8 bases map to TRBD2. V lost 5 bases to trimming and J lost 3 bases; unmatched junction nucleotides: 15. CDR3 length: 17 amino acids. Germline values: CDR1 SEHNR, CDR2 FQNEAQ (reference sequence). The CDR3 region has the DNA TGTGCCAGCAGCCCGGTAGGCGCGGGAGCGGGAGTCTACGAGCAGTACTTC. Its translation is CASSPVGAGAGVYEQYF.

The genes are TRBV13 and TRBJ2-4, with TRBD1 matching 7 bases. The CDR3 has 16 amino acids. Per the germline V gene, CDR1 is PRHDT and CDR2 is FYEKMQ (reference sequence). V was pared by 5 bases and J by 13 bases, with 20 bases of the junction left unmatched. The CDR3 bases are TGTGCCAGCAGCGGAACCGGGACAGATCGTATGAAAGAGCAGTACTTC. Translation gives CASSGTGTDRMKEQYF.

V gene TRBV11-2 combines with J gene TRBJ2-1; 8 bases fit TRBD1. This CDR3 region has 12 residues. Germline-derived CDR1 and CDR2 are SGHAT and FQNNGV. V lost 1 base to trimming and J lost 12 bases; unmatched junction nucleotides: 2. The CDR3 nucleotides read TGTGCCAGCAGCTTAGTCGACAGGGGGCAGTTCTTC. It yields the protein CASSLVDRGQFF.

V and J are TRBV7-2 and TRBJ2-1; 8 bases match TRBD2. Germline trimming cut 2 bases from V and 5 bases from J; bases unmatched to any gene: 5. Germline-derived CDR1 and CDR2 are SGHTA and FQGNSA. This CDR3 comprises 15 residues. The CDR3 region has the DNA TGTGCCAGCAGCTTACATAGCGGGGTAAACAATGAGCAGTTCTTC. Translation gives CASSLHSGVNNEQFF.

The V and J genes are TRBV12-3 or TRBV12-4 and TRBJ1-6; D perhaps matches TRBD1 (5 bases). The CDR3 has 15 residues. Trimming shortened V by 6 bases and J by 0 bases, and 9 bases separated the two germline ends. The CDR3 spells CASRAGSSYNSPLHF. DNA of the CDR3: TGTGCCAGCAGGGCAGGGAGCTCCTATAATTCACCCCTCCACTTT.

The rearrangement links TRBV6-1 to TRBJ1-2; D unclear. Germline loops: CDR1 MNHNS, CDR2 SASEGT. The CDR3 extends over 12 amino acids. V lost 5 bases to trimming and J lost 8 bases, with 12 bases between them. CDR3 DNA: TGTGCCAGCAGTCACTCCACAGTCGGCTACACCTTC. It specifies CASSHSTVGYTF.

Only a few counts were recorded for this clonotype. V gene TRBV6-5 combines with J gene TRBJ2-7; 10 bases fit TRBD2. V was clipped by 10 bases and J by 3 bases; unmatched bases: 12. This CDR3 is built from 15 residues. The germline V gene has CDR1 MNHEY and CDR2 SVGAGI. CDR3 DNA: TGTGCCACCTCCCCGGGTCTAGCGGGGGACTACGAGCAGTACTTC. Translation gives CATSPGLAGDYEQYF.

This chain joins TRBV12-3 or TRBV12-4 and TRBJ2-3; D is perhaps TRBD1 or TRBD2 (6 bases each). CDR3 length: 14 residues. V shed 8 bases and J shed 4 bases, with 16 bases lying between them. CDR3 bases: TGTGCCAGCGACCTGGGGGGCCACGCAGATACGCAGTATTTT. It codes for CASDLGGHADTQYF.

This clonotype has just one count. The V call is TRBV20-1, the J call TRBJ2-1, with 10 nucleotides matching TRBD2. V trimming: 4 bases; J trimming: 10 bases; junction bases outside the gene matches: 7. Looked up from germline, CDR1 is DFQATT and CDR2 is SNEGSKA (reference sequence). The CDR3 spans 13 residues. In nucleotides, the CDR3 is TGCAGTGCTACCGAGGTAGCGGGAGGAGAGCAGTTCTTC. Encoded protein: CSATEVAGGEQFF.

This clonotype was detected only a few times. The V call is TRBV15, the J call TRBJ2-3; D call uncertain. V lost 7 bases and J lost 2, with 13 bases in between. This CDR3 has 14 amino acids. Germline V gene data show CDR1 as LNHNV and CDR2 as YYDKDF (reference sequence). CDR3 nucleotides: TGTGCCACCACACCTTCGTCTGTCACAGATACGCAGTATTTT. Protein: CATTPSSVTDTQYF.

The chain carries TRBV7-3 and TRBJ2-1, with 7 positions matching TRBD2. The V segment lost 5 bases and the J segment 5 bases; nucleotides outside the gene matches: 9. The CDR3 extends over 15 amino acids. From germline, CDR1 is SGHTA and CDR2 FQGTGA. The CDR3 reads CASSLHGTTDNEQFF. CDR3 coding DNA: TGTGCCAGCAGCCTTCATGGGACTACGGACAATGAGCAGTTCTTC.

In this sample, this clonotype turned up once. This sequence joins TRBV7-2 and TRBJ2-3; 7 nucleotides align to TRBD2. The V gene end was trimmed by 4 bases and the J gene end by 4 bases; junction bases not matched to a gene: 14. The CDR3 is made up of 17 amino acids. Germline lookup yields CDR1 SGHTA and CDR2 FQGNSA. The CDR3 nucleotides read TGTGCCAGCAGCTCCACCGTCCCTTGGCGGGGGTCAGATACGCAGTATTTT. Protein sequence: CASSSTVPWRGSDTQYF. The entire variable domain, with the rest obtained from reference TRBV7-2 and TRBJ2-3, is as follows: GAGVSQSPSNKVTEKGKDVELRCDPISGHTALYWYRQSLGQGLEFLIYFQGNSAPDKSGLPSDRFSAERTGGSVSTLTIQRTQQEDSAVYLCASSSTVPWRGSDTQYFGPGTRLTVL.

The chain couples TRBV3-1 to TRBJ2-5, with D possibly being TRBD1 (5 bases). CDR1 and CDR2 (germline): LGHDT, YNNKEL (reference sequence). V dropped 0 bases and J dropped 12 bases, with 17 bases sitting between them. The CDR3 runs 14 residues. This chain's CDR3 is CASSQDEVGLRKYF. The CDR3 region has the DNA TGTGCCAGCAGCCAAGACGAAGTGGGGCTTAGGAAGTACTTC.

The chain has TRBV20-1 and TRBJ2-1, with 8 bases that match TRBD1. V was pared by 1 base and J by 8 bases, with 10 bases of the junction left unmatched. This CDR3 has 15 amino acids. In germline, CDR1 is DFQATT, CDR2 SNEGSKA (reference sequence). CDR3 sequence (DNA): TGCAGTGCTAGAGTTGCCCTAGGGACAGGCTATGAGCAGTTCTTC. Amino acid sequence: CSARVALGTGYEQFF.

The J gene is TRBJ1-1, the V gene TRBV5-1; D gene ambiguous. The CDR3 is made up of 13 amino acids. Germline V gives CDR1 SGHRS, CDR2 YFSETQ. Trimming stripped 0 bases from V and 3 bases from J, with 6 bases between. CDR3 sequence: CASSLGDYTEAFF. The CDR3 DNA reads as TGCGCCAGCAGCTTGGGGGATTACACTGAAGCTTTCTTT.

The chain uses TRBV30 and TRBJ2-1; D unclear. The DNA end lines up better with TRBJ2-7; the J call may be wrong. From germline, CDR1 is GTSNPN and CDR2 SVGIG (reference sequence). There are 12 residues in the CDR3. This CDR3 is CAWTSSYNEQYF. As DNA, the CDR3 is TGTGCCTGGACTAGTTCCTACAATGAGCAGTACTTC.

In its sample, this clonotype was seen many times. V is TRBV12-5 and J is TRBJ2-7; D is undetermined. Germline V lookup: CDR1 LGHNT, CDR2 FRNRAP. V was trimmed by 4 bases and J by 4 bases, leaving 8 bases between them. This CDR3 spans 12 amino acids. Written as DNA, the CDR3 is TGTGCTAGTGGTTCGGACGCTTACGAGCAGTACTTC. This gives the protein CASGSDAYEQYF.

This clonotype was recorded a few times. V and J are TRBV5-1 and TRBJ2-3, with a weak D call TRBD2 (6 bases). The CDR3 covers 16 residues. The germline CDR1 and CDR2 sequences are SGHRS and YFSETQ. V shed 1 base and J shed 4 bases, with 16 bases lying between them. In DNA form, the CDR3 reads TGCGCCAGCAGCTTGTTCAGCGGGTCCGCAGCAGATACGCAGTATTTT. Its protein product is CASSLFSGSAADTQYF.

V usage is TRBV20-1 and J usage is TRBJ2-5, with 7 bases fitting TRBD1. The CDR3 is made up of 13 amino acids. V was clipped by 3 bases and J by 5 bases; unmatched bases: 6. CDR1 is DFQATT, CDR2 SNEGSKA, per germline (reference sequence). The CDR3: CSASRDSGETQYF. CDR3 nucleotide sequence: TGCAGTGCTAGCCGGGACAGTGGCGAGACCCAGTACTTC.

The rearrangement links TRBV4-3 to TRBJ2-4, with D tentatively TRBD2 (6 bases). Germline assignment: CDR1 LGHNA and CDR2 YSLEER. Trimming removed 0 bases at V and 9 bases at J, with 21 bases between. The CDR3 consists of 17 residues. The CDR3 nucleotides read TGCGCCAGCAGCCAAGATCGTAGAGGGTGGGGGGAAAGCATTCAGTACTTC. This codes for CASSQDRRGWGESIQYF.

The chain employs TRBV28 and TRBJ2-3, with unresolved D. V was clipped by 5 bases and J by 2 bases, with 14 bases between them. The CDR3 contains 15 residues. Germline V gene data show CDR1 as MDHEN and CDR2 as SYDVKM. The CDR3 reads CASSIGGVLTDTQYF. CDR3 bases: TGTGCCAGCAGTATCGGTGGAGTACTCACAGATACGCAGTATTTT.

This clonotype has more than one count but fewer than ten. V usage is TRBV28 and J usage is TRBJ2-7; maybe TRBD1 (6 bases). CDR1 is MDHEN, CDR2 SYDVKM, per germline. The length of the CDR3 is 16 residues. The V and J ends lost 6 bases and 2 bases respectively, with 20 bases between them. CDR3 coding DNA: TGTGCCAGCAGCACCGACGGGACCAGGGGCACCTACGAGCAGTACTTC. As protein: CASSTDGTRGTYEQYF.

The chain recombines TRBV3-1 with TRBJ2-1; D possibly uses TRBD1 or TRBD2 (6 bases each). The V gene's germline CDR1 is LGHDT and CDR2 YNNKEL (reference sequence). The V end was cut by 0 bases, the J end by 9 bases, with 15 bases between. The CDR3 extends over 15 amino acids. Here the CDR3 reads CASSQDGDGGTEQFF. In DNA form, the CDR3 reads TGTGCCAGCAGCCAAGATGGGGACGGGGGCACTGAGCAGTTCTTC.

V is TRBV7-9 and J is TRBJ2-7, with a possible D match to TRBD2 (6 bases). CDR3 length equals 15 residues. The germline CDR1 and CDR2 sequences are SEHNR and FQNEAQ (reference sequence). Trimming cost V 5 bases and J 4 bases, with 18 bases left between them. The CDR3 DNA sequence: TGTGCCAGCAGCGACGGTTGGGGGGTTCTTTACGAGCAGTACTTC. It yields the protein CASSDGWGVLYEQYF. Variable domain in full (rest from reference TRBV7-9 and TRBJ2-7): DTGVSQNPRHKITKRGQNVTFRCDPISEHNRLYWYRQTLGQGPEFLTYFQNEAQLEKSRLLSDRFSAERPKGSFSTLEIQRTEQGDSAMYLCASSDGWGVLYEQYFGPGTRLTVT.

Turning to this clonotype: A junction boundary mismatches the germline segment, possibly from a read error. CDR3 nucleotides: TGCAGCGTTGGAGGGGGGGATTACAATGAGCGGTTCTTC. Amino acids: CSVGGGDYNERFF. The V and J genes are TRBV29-1 and TRBJ2-1, with D tentatively TRBD2 (7 bases). The germline gives CDR1 SQVTM, CDR2 ANQGSEA. The CDR3 contains 13 residues.

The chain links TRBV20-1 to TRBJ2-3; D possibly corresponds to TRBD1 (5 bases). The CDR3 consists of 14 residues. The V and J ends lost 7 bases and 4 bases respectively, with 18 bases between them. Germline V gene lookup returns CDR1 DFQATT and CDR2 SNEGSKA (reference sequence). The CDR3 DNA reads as TGCAGTGTCACGGACCCCAGGGTCCCAGATACGCAGTATTTT. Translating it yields CSVTDPRVPDTQYF.

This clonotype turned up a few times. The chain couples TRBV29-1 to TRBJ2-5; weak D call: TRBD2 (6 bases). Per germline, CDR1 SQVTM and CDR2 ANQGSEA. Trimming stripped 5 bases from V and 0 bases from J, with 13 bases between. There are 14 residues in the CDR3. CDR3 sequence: CSVNTWGDQETQYF. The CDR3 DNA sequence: TGCAGCGTTAACACCTGGGGGGACCAAGAGACCCAGTACTTC.

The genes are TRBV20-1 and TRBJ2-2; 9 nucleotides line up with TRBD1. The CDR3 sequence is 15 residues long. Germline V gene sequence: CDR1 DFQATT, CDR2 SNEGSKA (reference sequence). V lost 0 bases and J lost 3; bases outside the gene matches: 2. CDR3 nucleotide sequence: TGCAGTGCTAGAGATTGGACAGGGGACACCGGGGAGCTGTTTTTT. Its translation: CSARDWTGDTGELFF.

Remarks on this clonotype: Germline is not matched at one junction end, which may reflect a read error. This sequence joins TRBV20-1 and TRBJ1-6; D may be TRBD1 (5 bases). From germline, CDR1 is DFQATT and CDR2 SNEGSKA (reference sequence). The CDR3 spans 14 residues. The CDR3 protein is CSARARGGNSPPHF. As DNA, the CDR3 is TGCAGTGCTAGAGCCCGGGGGGGGAATTCACCCCCCCACTTT.

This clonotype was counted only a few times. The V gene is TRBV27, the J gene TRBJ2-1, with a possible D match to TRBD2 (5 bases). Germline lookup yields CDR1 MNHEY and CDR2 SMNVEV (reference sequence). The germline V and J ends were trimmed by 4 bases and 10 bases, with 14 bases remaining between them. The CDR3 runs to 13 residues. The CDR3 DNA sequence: TGTGCCAGCAGTTCCACGGGGTCGGGGGAGCAGTTCTTC. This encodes CASSSTGSGEQFF.

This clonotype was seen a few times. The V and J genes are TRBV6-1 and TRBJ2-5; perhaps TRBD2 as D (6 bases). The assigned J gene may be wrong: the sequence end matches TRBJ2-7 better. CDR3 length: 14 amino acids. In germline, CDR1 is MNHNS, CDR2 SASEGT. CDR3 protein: CASSEVDYSLEQYF. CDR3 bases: TGTGCCAGCAGTGAAGTGGACTATTCTCTCGAGCAGTACTTC.

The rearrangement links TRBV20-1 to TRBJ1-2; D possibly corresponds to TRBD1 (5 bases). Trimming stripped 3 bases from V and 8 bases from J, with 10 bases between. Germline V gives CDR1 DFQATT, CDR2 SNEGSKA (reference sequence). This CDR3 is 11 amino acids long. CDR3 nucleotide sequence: TGCAGTGCTAGGCGTTGGGGGGGCTACACCTTC. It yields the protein CSARRWGGYTF.